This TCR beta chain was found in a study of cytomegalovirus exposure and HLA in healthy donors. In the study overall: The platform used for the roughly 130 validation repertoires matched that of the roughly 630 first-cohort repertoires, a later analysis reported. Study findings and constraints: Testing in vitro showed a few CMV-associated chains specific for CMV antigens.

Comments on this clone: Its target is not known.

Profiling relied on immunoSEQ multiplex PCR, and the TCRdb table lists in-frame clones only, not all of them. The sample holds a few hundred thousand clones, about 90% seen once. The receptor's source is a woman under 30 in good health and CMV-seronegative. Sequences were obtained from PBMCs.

The CDR3: CASSSRENTGELFF. CDR3 DNA: TGTGCCAGCAGTTCCAGGGAGAACACCGGGGAGCTGTTTTTT. The V call is TRBV27, the J call TRBJ2-2; D is perhaps TRBD1 (5 bases). Trimming left V 4 bases short and J 1 base short, with 7 bases between. Germline V gene lookup returns CDR1 MNHEY and CDR2 SMNVEV (reference sequence). There are 14 residues in the CDR3.